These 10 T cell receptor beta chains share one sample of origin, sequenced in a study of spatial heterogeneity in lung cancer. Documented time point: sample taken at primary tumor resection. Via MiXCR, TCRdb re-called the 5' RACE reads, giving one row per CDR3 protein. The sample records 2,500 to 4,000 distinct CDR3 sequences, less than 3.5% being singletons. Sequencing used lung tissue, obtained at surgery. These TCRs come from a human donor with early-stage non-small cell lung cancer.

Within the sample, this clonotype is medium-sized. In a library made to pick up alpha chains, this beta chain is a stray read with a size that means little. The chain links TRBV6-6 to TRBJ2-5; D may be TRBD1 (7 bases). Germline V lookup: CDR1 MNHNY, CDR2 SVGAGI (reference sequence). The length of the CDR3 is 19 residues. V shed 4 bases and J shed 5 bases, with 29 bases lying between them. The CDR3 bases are TGTGCCAGCAGTTCGGGAGTCCAGGGGGATTTTTCAGTTATGGAGACCCAGTACTTC. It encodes CASSSGVQGDFSVMETQYF.

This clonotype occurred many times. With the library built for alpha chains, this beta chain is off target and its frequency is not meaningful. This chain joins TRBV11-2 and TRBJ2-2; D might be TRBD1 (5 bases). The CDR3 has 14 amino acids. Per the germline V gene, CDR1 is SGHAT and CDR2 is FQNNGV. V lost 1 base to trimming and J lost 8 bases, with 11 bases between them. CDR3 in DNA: TGTGCCAGCAGCTTAGTGGGGCCCAGGGGGGAGCTGTTTTTT. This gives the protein CASSLVGPRGELFF.

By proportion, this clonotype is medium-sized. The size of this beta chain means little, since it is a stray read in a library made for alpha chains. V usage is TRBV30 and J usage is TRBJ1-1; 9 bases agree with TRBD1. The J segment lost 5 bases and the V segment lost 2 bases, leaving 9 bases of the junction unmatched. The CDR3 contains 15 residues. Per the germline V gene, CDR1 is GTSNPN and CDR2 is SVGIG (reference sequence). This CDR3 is CAWSSPDRGRTEAFF. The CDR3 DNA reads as TGTGCCTGGAGTTCCCCGGACAGGGGTCGGACTGAAGCTTTCTTT. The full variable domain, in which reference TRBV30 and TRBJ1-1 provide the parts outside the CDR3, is SQTIHQWPATLVQPVGSPLSLECTVEGTSNPNLYWYRQAAGRGLQLLFYSVGIGQISSEVPQNLSASRPQDRQFILSSKKLLLSDSGFYLCAWSSPDRGRTEAFFGQGTRLTVV.

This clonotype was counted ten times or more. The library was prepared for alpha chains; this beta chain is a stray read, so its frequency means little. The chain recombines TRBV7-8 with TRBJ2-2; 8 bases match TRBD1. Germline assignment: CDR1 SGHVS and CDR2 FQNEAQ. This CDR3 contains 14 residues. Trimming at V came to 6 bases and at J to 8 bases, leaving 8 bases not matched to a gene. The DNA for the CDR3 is TGTGCCAGCAGTTACTACAGGGGGATGGGGGAGCTGTTTTTT. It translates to CASSYYRGMGELFF.

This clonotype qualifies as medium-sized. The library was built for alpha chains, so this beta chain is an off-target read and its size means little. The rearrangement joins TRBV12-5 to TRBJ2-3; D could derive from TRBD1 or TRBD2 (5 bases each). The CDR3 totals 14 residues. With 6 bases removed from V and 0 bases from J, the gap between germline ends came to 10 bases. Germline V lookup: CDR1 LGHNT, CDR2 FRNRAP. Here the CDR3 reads CASGSGQSTDTQYF. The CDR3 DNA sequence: TGTGCTAGTGGCAGCGGACAAAGCACAGATACGCAGTATTTT.

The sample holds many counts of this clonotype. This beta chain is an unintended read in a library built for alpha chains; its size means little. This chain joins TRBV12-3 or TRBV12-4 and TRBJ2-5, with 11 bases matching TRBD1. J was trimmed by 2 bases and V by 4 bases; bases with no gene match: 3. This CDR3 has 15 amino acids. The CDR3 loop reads CASSWDRGAQETQYF. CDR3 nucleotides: TGTGCCAGCAGTTGGGACAGGGGGGCACAAGAGACCCAGTACTTC.

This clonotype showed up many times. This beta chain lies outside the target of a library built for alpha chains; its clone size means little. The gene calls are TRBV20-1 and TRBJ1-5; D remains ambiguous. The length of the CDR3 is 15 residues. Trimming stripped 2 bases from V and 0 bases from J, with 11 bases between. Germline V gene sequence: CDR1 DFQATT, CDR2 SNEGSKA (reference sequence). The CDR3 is CSARKGEGSNQPQHF. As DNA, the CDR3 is TGCAGTGCTAGAAAAGGAGAGGGTAGCAATCAGCCCCAGCATTTT.

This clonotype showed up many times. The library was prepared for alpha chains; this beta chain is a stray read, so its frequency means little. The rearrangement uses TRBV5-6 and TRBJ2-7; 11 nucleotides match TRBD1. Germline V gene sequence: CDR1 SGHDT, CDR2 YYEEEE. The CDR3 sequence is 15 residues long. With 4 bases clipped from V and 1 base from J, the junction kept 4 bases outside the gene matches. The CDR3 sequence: CASSPGTGGSYEQYF. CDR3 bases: TGTGCCAGCAGCCCGGGGACAGGGGGGTCCTACGAGCAGTACTTC.

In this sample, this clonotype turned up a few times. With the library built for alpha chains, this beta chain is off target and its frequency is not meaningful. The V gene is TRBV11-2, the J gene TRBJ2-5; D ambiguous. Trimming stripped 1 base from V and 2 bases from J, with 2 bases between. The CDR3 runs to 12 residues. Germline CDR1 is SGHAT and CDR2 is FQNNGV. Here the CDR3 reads CASSLGQETQYF. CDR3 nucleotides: TGTGCCAGCAGCTTAGGGCAAGAGACCCAGTACTTC.

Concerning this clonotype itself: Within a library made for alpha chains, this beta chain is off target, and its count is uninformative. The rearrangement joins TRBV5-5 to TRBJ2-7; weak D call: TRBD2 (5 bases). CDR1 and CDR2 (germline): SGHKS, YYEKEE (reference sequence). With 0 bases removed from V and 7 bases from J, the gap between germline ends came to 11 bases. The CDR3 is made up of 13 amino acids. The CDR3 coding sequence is TGTGCCAGCAGCTTGGGACAAGAGGGTGAGCAGTACTTC. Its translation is CASSLGQEGEQYF.